This TCR beta chain derives from a study of blood T cells in healthy people across ages. A second about 7 to 11 cycle PCR used barcoded and J-beta primers. Per sample, CDR3-containing paired-end reads numbered at least 3 million. TCRdb re-called the 5' RACE reads through MiXCR, storing one row per CDR3 protein. The repertoire holds approximately 960,000 distinct CDR3 sequences, with 25% to 35% as singletons. This clonotype was seen only a few times. As yet, its antigen is unknown. The CDR3 sequence is 14 residues long. Germline CDR1 DFQATT, CDR2 SNEGSKA (reference sequence). J gave up 4 bases and V 5 bases, and 8 bases lay outside the gene matches. Study outcomes and limitations: Strongly correlated with naive T cell percentage was TCR beta diversity.

These data also featured in a second study, about T cells of mothers and their children. From that paper: Mothers yielded over 8 million CDR3 reads, children approximately 2.8 million each. Whether pairs are related or unrelated, thymic selection shapes their TCR recombination output in much the same way.

The sequence was obtained from a woman in her 40s in good health. The sequenced sample consisted of blood. The J gene is TRBJ1-3, the V gene TRBV20-1; 7 nucleotides agree with TRBD1. CDR3 in DNA: TGCAGTGCTCCCCAAATGACAGGGGGAAACACCATATATTTT. It is translated as CSAPQMTGGNTIYF.